The rows below give T cell receptor beta chains drawn from one sample of a study of CD8+CD57+ T cells in acquired aplastic anemia. TCRdb processed the reads anew with MiXCR; each CDR3 protein has one entry. The repertoire holds about 170,000 distinct CDR3 sequences, with 60% to 70% as singletons. The material sequenced was sorted CD4+, CD8+, or CD8+CD57+ T cells (not recorded which) from PBMCs. Source of these receptors: a human donor in good health. Each CDR3 is given with its conserved first and last residue. D genes are given only for firm matches. Not all rows give a size; the values are once, few, many and, for expanded clones, a class.

size | D | J | V | CDR3 | DNA
. | TRBD1 | TRBJ1-2 | TRBV2 | CASLQGPYGYTF | TGTGCCAGCCTACAGGGGCCCTATGGCTACACCTTC
. | . | TRBJ1-5 | TRBV4-2 | CASSQVLDSRVWPQHF | TGTGCCAGCAGCCAAGTTTTGGACAGTCGGGTATGGCCCCAGCATTTT
. | . | TRBJ1-2 | TRBV19 | CASSIGQANGYTF | TGTGCCAGTAGTATCGGGCAGGCGAATGGCTACACCTTC
. | . | TRBJ1-6 | TRBV9 | CASSAQESSPLHF | TGTGCCAGCAGCGCACAAGAATCCTCACCCCTCCACTTT
once | TRBD2 | TRBJ2-5 | TRBV7-2 | CASIRRGGARETQYF | TGTGCCAGCATCCGTCGCGGGGGGGCTAGGGAGACCCAGTACTTC
. | . | TRBJ1-1 | TRBV20-1 | CSAQVQGRILNTEAFF | TGCAGTGCGCAGGTACAGGGCCGCATACTGAACACTGAAGCTTTCTTT
. | . | TRBJ2-7 | TRBV15 | CATSRDLGPYEQYF | TGTGCCACCAGCAGGGATCTGGGACCCTACGAGCAGTACTTC
many | . | TRBJ2-7 | TRBV3-1 | CASSHNAYEQYF | TGTGCCAGCAGCCACAACGCCTACGAGCAGTACTTC
. | TRBD1 | TRBJ2-2 | TRBV29-1 | CSTRTGRDGELFF | TGCAGCACCAGGACAGGGCGGGACGGGGAGCTGTTTTTT
. | . | TRBJ1-6 | TRBV5-6 | CASSLWVGSYNSPLHF | TGTGCCAGCAGCTTGTGGGTCGGCTCCTATAATTCACCCCTCCACTTT
. | TRBD1 | TRBJ1-6 | TRBV5-4 | CASRVQGVRSPLHF | TGTGCCAGCAGGGTACAGGGGGTGAGGTCACCCCTCCACTTT
. | . | TRBJ1-1 | TRBV7-9 | CASSLAPAADTEAFF | TGTGCCAGCAGCTTAGCTCCGGCTGCGGACACTGAAGCTTTCTTT
. | . | TRBJ1-1 | TRBV7-2 | CASSSSRPGAFF | TGTGCCAGCAGCTCTAGCCGCCCCGGGGCTTTCTTT
. | . | TRBJ1-6 | TRBV2 | CARIFSPLHF | TGTGCCAGAATATTTTCACCCCTCCACTTT
. | TRBD2 | TRBJ2-1 | TRBV19 | CASSIEPSGYNEQFF | TGTGCCAGTAGTATCGAGCCTAGCGGCTACAATGAGCAGTTCTTC
. | TRBD2 | TRBJ2-3 | TRBV19 | CASSRGLAGGRDTQYF | TGTGCCAGTAGTAGGGGACTAGCGGGCGGAAGAGATACGCAGTATTTT
many | TRBD1 | TRBJ2-7 | TRBV10-3 | CAISEQGTDYEQYF | TGTGCCATCAGTGAGCAAGGGACAGACTACGAGCAGTACTTC
many | TRBD1 | TRBJ2-6 | TRBV7-3 | CASNIRDSFSGANVLTF | TGTGCCAGCAACATCCGGGACAGCTTCTCTGGGGCCAACGTCCTGACTTTC
. | TRBD1 | TRBJ2-7 | TRBV19 | CASSIVGQGTDEQYF | TGTGCCAGTAGTATAGTTGGACAGGGAACAGACGAGCAGTACTTC
. | . | TRBJ2-2 | TRBV24-1 | CATSDRQNTGELFF | TGTGCCACCAGTGACCGACAGAACACCGGGGAGCTGTTTTTT
. | . | TRBJ2-1 | TRBV20-1 | CSATSLRSSYNEQFF | TGCAGTGCTACCTCCCTGAGAAGCTCCTACAATGAGCAGTTCTTC
. | TRBD2 | TRBJ2-1 | TRBV2 | CASRRLAGRNEQFF | TGTGCCAGCAGGAGGCTAGCGGGTCGCAATGAGCAGTTCTTC
. | . | TRBJ2-3 | TRBV10-3 | CAISEAGTADTQYF | TGTGCCATCAGTGAGGCGGGGACGGCAGATACGCAGTATTTT
few | TRBD2 | TRBJ2-5 | TRBV24-1 | CADLAGGKETQYF | TGTGCCGACCTAGCGGGGGGGAAAGAGACCCAGTACTTC
. | . | TRBJ2-2 | TRBV19 | CASSLREGTGELFF | TGTGCCAGTAGTCTCCGTGAGGGGACCGGGGAGCTGTTTTTT
many | . | TRBJ1-2 | TRBV24-1 | CATSDGGGYTF | TGTGCCACCAGTGATGGGGGTGGCTACACCTTC
. | . | TRBJ2-1 | TRBV7-8 | CASSLAGPNNEQFF | TGTGCCAGCAGCTTAGCGGGGCCGAACAATGAGCAGTTCTTC
. | TRBD1 | TRBJ2-7 | TRBV7-9 | CASSRGQGLVGYEQYF | TGTGCCAGCAGCCGCGGACAGGGCTTGGTCGGCTACGAGCAGTACTTC
few | TRBD1 | TRBJ1-2 | TRBV12-3/TRBV12-4 | CASSGGQGWYGYTF | TGTGCCAGCAGCGGAGGACAGGGATGGTATGGCTACACCTTC
. | . | TRBJ1-4 | TRBV25-1 | CASSVSEKLFF | TGTGCCAGCAGTGTCTCTGAAAAACTGTTTTTT
. | TRBD1 | TRBJ2-6 | TRBV6-4 | CASSGQGHVLTF | TGTGCCAGCAGCGGACAGGGACACGTCCTGACTTTC
many | . | TRBJ2-1 | TRBV20-1 | CSASSMVASSSYNEQFF | TGCAGTGCTAGTTCAATGGTGGCGTCCAGCTCCTACAATGAGCAGTTCTTC
. | TRBD2 | TRBJ2-3 | TRBV11-2 | CASSFSGRQGGTQYF | TGTGCCAGCAGCTTTAGCGGGAGGCAGGGAGGTACGCAGTATTTT
many | . | TRBJ1-5 | TRBV19 | CASSPTGGEPQHF | TGTGCCAGTAGTCCGACTGGGGGGGAGCCCCAGCATTTT
. | TRBD2 | TRBJ2-1 | TRBV11-3 | CASSGGGLAGIEQFF | TGTGCCAGCAGCGGAGGTGGACTAGCGGGAATTGAGCAGTTCTTC
. | . | TRBJ2-3 | TRBV27 | CASSLVWTDTQYF | TGTGCCAGCAGTTTAGTGTGGACAGATACGCAGTATTTT
few | . | TRBJ1-2 | TRBV5-1 | CASSLADPWEGNGYTF | TGCGCCAGCAGCTTGGCGGACCCCTGGGAGGGGAATGGCTACACCTTC
. | . | TRBJ2-3 | TRBV9 | CASGSSGNTDTQYF | TGTGCCTCAGGGAGCTCAGGGAACACAGATACGCAGTATTTT
. | . | TRBJ2-1 | TRBV25-1 | CASSELGDSSYNEQFF | TGTGCCAGCAGTGAACTTGGCGATAGCTCCTACAATGAGCAGTTCTTC
. | . | TRBJ1-6 | TRBV10-3 | CAISESEASRGSPLHF | TGTGCCATCAGTGAGTCTGAGGCTTCCCGGGGCTCACCCCTCCACTTT
many | TRBD2 | TRBJ2-5 | TRBV7-7 | CASSFSSGRAVETQYF | TGTGCTAGCAGCTTTTCTAGCGGGAGGGCCGTAGAGACCCAGTACTTC
few | TRBD1 | TRBJ1-1 | TRBV29-1 | CSVEGTGTEAFF | TGCAGCGTTGAAGGGACAGGGACTGAAGCTTTCTTT
. | TRBD1 | TRBJ2-3 | TRBV20-1 | CSARADRGTDTQYF | TGCAGTGCTAGAGCGGACAGGGGCACAGATACGCAGTATTTT
. | . | TRBJ2-3 | TRBV15 | CATSRGTQEGDTQYF | TGTGCCACCAGCAGAGGGACTCAAGAAGGAGATACGCAGTATTTT
. | . | TRBJ1-2 | TRBV19 | CASSISGASGYTF | TGTGCCAGTAGTATATCAGGGGCGAGTGGCTACACCTTC
. | TRBD1 | TRBJ2-1 | TRBV11-1 | CASRAGTGDYNEQFF | TGTGCCAGCAGGGCCGGGACAGGAGACTACAATGAGCAGTTCTTC
. | TRBD2 | TRBJ2-1 | TRBV7-8 | CASSFLGGLAGNEQFF | TGTGCCAGCAGCTTCCTAGGGGGACTAGCGGGGAATGAGCAGTTCTTC
. | TRBD2 | TRBJ2-3 | TRBV29-1 | CSAGRLAGGTDTQYF | TGCAGTGCTGGCCGACTAGCGGGAGGCACAGATACGCAGTATTTT
. | . | TRBJ1-4 | TRBV2 | CASSEVDTGTNEKLFF | TGTGCCAGCAGTGAAGTGGACACCGGGACTAATGAAAAACTGTTTTTT
. | TRBD1 | TRBJ2-2 | TRBV15 | CATSRGRGSHGELFF | TGTGCCACCAGCAGAGGCAGGGGGTCCCACGGGGAGCTGTTTTTT
once | . | TRBJ1-5 | TRBV10-1 | CASSFENQPQHF | TGTGCCAGCAGTTTTGAGAATCAGCCCCAGCATTTT
. | TRBD1 | TRBJ2-7 | TRBV5-6 | CASSLGGFGGQADEQYF | TGCGCCAGCAGCTTGGGCGGATTCGGGGGACAGGCCGACGAGCAGTACTTC
. | . | TRBJ2-7 | TRBV10-1 | CASSESPGAYEQYF | TGCGCCAGCAGTGAGTCTCCGGGGGCCTACGAGCAGTACTTC
. | . | TRBJ1-1 | TRBV10-3 | CAPSGTVNTEAFF | TGTGCCCCCTCCGGGACGGTGAACACTGAAGCTTTCTTT
. | TRBD1 | TRBJ2-3 | TRBV7-8 | CASSSLQDRGVDTDTQYF | TGTGCCAGCAGCTCATTGCAAGACAGGGGGGTTGACACAGATACGCAGTATTTT
. | . | TRBJ1-4 | TRBV5-1 | CASSLEGLANEKLFF | TGCGCCAGCAGCTTGGAGGGGTTGGCTAATGAAAAACTGTTTTTT
many | . | TRBJ2-5 | TRBV20-1 | CSARDPPTIFAPTQETQYF | TGCAGTGCTAGAGATCCGCCGACTATATTCGCACCAACCCAAGAGACCCAGTACTTC
. | . | TRBJ1-3 | TRBV7-8 | CASSAKIGAVGNTIYF | TGTGCCAGCAGTGCGAAGATAGGGGCAGTTGGAAACACCATATATTTT
. | . | TRBJ1-5 | TRBV20-1 | CSAREGAVNQPQHF | TGCAGTGCTAGAGAGGGGGCGGTCAATCAGCCCCAGCATTTT